Listed below are T cell receptor beta chains from one sample, sequenced in a study of blood T cell repertoires in COVID-19. The data were produced by immunoSEQ multiplex PCR, yet TCRdb's version contains in-frame clones alone and is incomplete. The sample yields about 440,000 clones, around 88% seen once. The specimen sequenced was peripheral blood. These receptors originate from a woman aged 45 to 65 with COVID-19, enrolled during active disease. CDR3s include the opening cysteine and the closing phenylalanine or tryptophan. The order of the fields is clone size, V gene, J gene, D gene, CDR3 DNA, CDR3 protein. The D gene is left open where the match is weak. Clone size is not always given. Where it is, it says once, few, many or a class for expanded clones.

-,TRBV11-2,TRBJ1-5,-,TGTGCCAGCAGCCCCGGGTACCATCAGCCCCAGCATTTT,CASSPGYHQPQHF
-,TRBV6-4,TRBJ2-2,-,TGTGCCAGCAGTGACTCTGCTAAGGGGGAGCTGTTTTTT,CASSDSAKGELFF
-,TRBV12-5,TRBJ2-1,TRBD2,TGTGCTAGTGGGCCGGGACTAGGGGCCTACAATGAGCAGTTCTTC,CASGPGLGAYNEQFF
-,TRBV27,TRBJ2-2,-,TGTGCCAGCAGTTTAGACGGGGTTGTGGAGCTGTTTTTT,CASSLDGVVELFF
-,TRBV10-2,TRBJ1-1,-,TGCGCCAGCACAGTTGGTCGGGGGACGGGTGAAGCTTTCTTT,CASTVGRGTGEAFF
few,TRBV29-1,TRBJ2-1,-,TGCAGCGTTGGAGAGGTCGCTGGAGGCAATGAGCAGTTCTTC,CSVGEVAGGNEQFF
-,TRBV6-5,TRBJ1-5,TRBD1,TGTGCCCGCCGGGACAGGTGGCCTAATCAGCCCCAGCATTTT,CARRDRWPNQPQHF
-,TRBV30,TRBJ1-6,-,TGTGCCTGGACGCAACAGCCGAATTCACCCCTCCACTTT,CAWTQQPNSPLHF
once,TRBV6-4,TRBJ1-5,TRBD1,TGTGCCAGCACCCGAACTCAGACAGGGCCGTATCAGCCCCAGCATTTT,CASTRTQTGPYQPQHF
-,TRBV19,TRBJ2-1,TRBD1,TGTGCCAGTAGTATGACCGGGACAGGGGGAAAAAATGAGCAGTTCTTC,CASSMTGTGGKNEQFF
-,TRBV5-1,TRBJ2-7,-,TGCGCCAGCAGCTTGGTAGGAGGGACGGAGTCCTACGAGCAGTACTTC,CASSLVGGTESYEQYF
-,TRBV6-6,TRBJ1-2,TRBD1,TGTGCCAGCAGCCTCGACGGACAGGGATTATCAGGCTACACCTTC,CASSLDGQGLSGYTF
-,TRBV19,TRBJ1-5,-,TGTGCCAGTAGGCTGGCAGAATTTGATCAGCCCCAGCATTTT,CASRLAEFDQPQHF